The 18 T cell receptor beta chains presented below share a single source sample, sequenced in a study of T-cell reconstitution after alpha-beta-depleted transplantation in children. Unique molecular identifiers were incorporated during preparation of the TCRbeta library. MiXCR was run by TCRdb on the PCR reads, yielding one entry per CDR3 protein. The sample lists about 58,000 distinct CDR3 sequences; 44% were seen once. Sequenced material: PBMCs, mostly from graft donor cells, taken 360 days after TCRalphabeta/CD19-depleted stem cell transplant. These receptors all stem from a male patient under 18 who had a stem cell transplant for acute lymphoblastic leukemia, so the T cells may come from the graft donor.

The chain combines TRBV21-1 with TRBJ2-7. TRBV21-1 is a documented pseudogene. This CDR3 is 16 amino acids long. CDR3 nucleotides: TGTGCCGGGGATACTCTGAGGAGACACTACCCCCACGAGCAGTACTTC. The encoded protein is CAGDTLRRHYPHEQYF.

This clonotype was detected only a few times. The rearrangement links TRBV12-3 or TRBV12-4 to TRBJ1-5, with D tentatively TRBD1 (5 bases). CDR3 length: 13 amino acids. V was trimmed by 3 bases and J by 7 bases, leaving 10 bases between them. The CDR3, as DNA: TGTGCCAGCAGTTTTCAGGGTGAACAGCCCCAGCATTTT. This encodes CASSFQGEQPQHF.

The J gene is TRBJ1-1, the V gene TRBV7-2; 7 bases map to TRBD1. V was pared by 4 bases and J by 5 bases, with 4 bases of the junction left unmatched. The CDR3 contains 13 residues. Germline V lookup: CDR1 SGHTA, CDR2 FQGNSA. CDR3 coding DNA: TGTGCCAGCAGCTACAGGGGTATGACTGAAGCTTTCTTT. As protein: CASSYRGMTEAFF.

Note on this clonotype: One junction end disagrees with the germline gene, perhaps due to a read error. The V and J genes are TRBV7-7 and TRBJ2-5; D call uncertain. The CDR3 length is 11 residues. CDR1 is SSHAT and CDR2 is FNYEAQ in the germline V gene (reference sequence). The CDR3 DNA follows: TGTGCTAGCAGCTTAGAAGGGACCCAGTACTTC. Encoded protein: CASSLEGTQYF.

This clonotype turned up a few times. The V gene is TRBV12-3 or TRBV12-4, the J gene TRBJ2-3; possibly TRBD2 for D (6 bases). The CDR3 consists of 16 residues. Between the trimmed V and J ends, which lost 6 bases and 2 bases, there was a span of 18 bases. CDR3: CASRLRRGGYTDTQYF. The CDR3 region has the DNA TGTGCCAGCAGACTAAGGAGGGGCGGCTACACAGATACGCAGTATTTT.

This clonotype came up a few times. The chain carries TRBV12-5 and TRBJ2-7; TRBD1 agrees at 7 bases. J gave up 1 base and V 6 bases, and 3 bases lay outside the gene matches. The CDR3 is 13 amino acids. The V gene's germline CDR1 is LGHNT and CDR2 FRNRAP. CDR3 sequence: CASGWDSSYEQYF. DNA for the CDR3: TGTGCTAGTGGCTGGGACAGTTCCTACGAGCAGTACTTC.

The chain joins TRBV3-1 to TRBJ2-1; 13 bases match TRBD2. CDR3 size: 17 residues. The V and J ends lost 6 bases and 0 bases, in that order; junction bases with no gene match: 5. CDR1 and CDR2 from the germline V gene are LGHDT and YNNKEL (reference sequence). The DNA of the CDR3 is TGTGCCAGCAGTCGGACTAGCGGGAGTAGCTCCTACAATGAGCAGTTCTTC. It translates to CASSRTSGSSSYNEQFF.

V gene TRBV12-3 or TRBV12-4 combines with J gene TRBJ2-2; 10 bases are shared with TRBD2. The ends lost 7 bases at V and 4 bases at J; junction bases unmatched: 12. The CDR3 totals 17 residues. CDR3 DNA: TGTGCCAGCACCCCTCGGGCCCTAGCGGGAGCCACCGGGGAGCTGTTTTTT. Encoded protein: CASTPRALAGATGELFF.

This chain connects TRBV12-3 or TRBV12-4 to TRBJ2-7; a weak D match, TRBD2 (5 bases). This CDR3 region has 14 residues. V lost 3 bases and J 0 bases, leaving 9 bases between the germline ends. CDR3 region: CASSFHGNSYEQYF. As DNA, the CDR3 is TGTGCCAGCAGTTTTCACGGGAACTCCTACGAGCAGTACTTC.

This clonotype was seen more than once but under ten times. The V call is TRBV27, the J call TRBJ2-7, with a tentative D call TRBD2 (5 bases). The CDR3 runs to 15 residues. Trimming pared 3 bases from V and 4 bases from J, leaving 16 bases between. The V gene's germline CDR1 is MNHEY and CDR2 SMNVEV (reference sequence). The CDR3 is CASSLGGGGPYEQYF. CDR3 coding DNA: TGTGCCAGCAGTTTGGGTGGCGGAGGACCTTACGAGCAGTACTTC.

This clonotype was seen a few times. The genes are TRBV12-3 or TRBV12-4 and TRBJ2-3; D gene uncertain. Trimming stripped 9 bases from V and 1 base from J, with 2 bases between. The CDR3 has 10 amino acids. CDR3: CARRTDTQYF. CDR3 in DNA: TGTGCCAGGCGCACAGATACGCAGTATTTT.

The genes are TRBV24-1 and TRBJ2-3, with 10 bases aligning to TRBD2. CDR1 is KGHDR and CDR2 is SFDVKD in the germline V gene. The CDR3 is 17 residues long. The ends lost 7 bases at V and 0 bases at J; junction bases unmatched: 9. CDR3 amino acids: CATSGASGGLSTDTQYF. The DNA of the CDR3 is TGTGCCACCAGCGGGGCTAGCGGGGGCCTTAGCACAGATACGCAGTATTTT.

This clonotype was picked up a small number of times. The V gene is TRBV14, the J gene TRBJ1-5; D unclear. The CDR3 totals 14 residues. CDR1 and CDR2 (germline): SGHDN, FVKESK. Trimming removed 1 base at V and 6 bases at J, with 10 bases between. CDR3 loop: CASSQGGSGQPQHF. The CDR3 DNA is TGTGCCAGCAGCCAAGGAGGTTCCGGTCAGCCCCAGCATTTT.

This CDR3 is CASSPGRLSYEQYF. CDR3 coding DNA: TGTGCCAGCAGCCCTGGTAGGCTCTCCTACGAGCAGTACTTC. The V call is TRBV14, the J call TRBJ2-7; no clear D. The germline CDR1 and CDR2 sequences are SGHDN and FVKESK. The CDR3 has 14 residues. Trimming removed 4 bases from V and 0 bases from J, with 10 bases in between.

The CDR3: CASSLDRDETQYF. The CDR3 DNA reads as TGTGCCAGCAGCCTCGACAGAGACGAGACCCAGTACTTC. This chain uses TRBV7-3 with TRBJ2-5; D possibly corresponds to TRBD1 (5 bases). The CDR3 is 13 residues long. Trimming cost V 5 bases and J 5 bases, with 12 bases left between them. Germline lookup yields CDR1 SGHTA and CDR2 FQGTGA.

This chain joins TRBV12-3 or TRBV12-4 and TRBJ2-2; 9 bases agree with TRBD2. V was pared by 3 bases and J by 4 bases, with 3 bases of the junction left unmatched. This CDR3 region has 15 residues. CDR3 DNA sequence: TGTGCCAGCAGTTTGGGGACTAGCAGCACCGGGGAGCTGTTTTTT. As protein: CASSLGTSSTGELFF.

This clonotype was seen repeatedly, ten times or more. The chain combines TRBV28 with TRBJ2-3; no clear D gene. Trimming left V 4 bases short and J 1 base short, with 15 bases between. Germline CDR1 is MDHEN and CDR2 is SYDVKM. The CDR3 runs to 16 residues. The CDR3 DNA follows: TGTGCCAGCAGTTCCTCAGGAATGACGGGCACAGATACGCAGTATTTT. This codes for CASSSSGMTGTDTQYF.

The V and J genes are TRBV7-9 and TRBJ2-7; 10 nucleotides line up with TRBD2. CDR1 is SEHNR, CDR2 FQNEAQ, per germline (reference sequence). The CDR3 runs to 15 residues. The junction had 4 bases not matched to a gene; V was cut back by 5 bases and J by 0 bases. The CDR3 region is CASSNTSGASYEQYF. Written as DNA, the CDR3 is TGTGCCAGCAGCAACACTAGCGGGGCCTCCTACGAGCAGTACTTC.